The 9 T cell receptor beta chains below all came from one sample that was sequenced in a study of graft-versus-host responses after intestinal transplantation. The graft tissue was processed, and this released both intraepithelial and lamina propria lymphocytes. Assay: immunoSEQ multiplex PCR; the TCRdb copy retains only in-frame clones and omits some. Of about 13,000 clones in the sample, 74% were seen once. Sequencing was performed on ileum tissue, taken 16 days after intestinal transplant. Every receptor here comes from a human patient who received an intestinal transplant, so some T cells may come from the graft donor.

The rearrangement links TRBV9 to TRBJ2-2; D is perhaps TRBD1 (5 bases). The CDR3 consists of 14 residues. With 2 bases removed from V and 9 bases from J, the gap between germline ends came to 14 bases. CDR1 and CDR2 from the germline V gene are SGDLS and YYNGEE. CDR3 coding DNA: TGTGCCAGCAGCGTGGGAACAGGCTACCGGGAGCTGTTTTTT. It yields the protein CASSVGTGYRELFF.

The rearrangement joins TRBV6-1 to TRBJ1-2, with D maybe TRBD1 (6 bases). Trimming pared 6 bases from V and 4 bases from J, leaving 18 bases between. There are 15 residues in the CDR3. Per germline, CDR1 MNHNS and CDR2 SASEGT. Here the CDR3 reads CASRTYRTGIYGYTF. The DNA for the CDR3 is TGTGCCAGCAGGACCTACCGCACAGGGATCTATGGCTACACCTTC.

This clone was detected only a few times. The chain couples TRBV29-1 to TRBJ1-1; D gene uncertain. This CDR3 has 15 residues. Looked up from germline, CDR1 is SQVTM and CDR2 is ANQGSEA. V shed 8 bases and J shed 0 bases, with 19 bases lying between them. The CDR3 region is CSSRGPSRMNTEAFF. The CDR3 nucleotides read TGCAGCTCAAGAGGGCCGTCCCGGATGAACACTGAAGCTTTCTTT. The whole variable domain, remainder taken from reference TRBV29-1 and TRBJ1-1, is SAVISQKPSRDICQRGTSLTIQCQVDSQVTMMFWYRQQPGQSLTLIATANQGSEATYESGFVIDKFPISRPNLTFSTLTVSNMSPEDSSIYLCSSRGPSRMNTEAFFGQGTRLTVV.

The chain combines TRBV7-9 with TRBJ2-2; maybe TRBD1 (5 bases). V shed 3 bases and J shed 7 bases, with 9 bases lying between them. Per germline, CDR1 SEHNR and CDR2 FQNEAQ (reference sequence). This CDR3 is 13 amino acids long. The CDR3 DNA follows: TGTGCCAGCAGCTTGGGGCAACACGGGGAGCTGTTTTTT. It is translated as CASSLGQHGELFF.

The V gene is TRBV30, the J gene TRBJ2-6; 8 nucleotides match TRBD1. Trimming at V came to 5 bases and at J to 2 bases, leaving 11 bases not matched to a gene. The CDR3 sequence is 17 residues long. Germline loops: CDR1 GTSNPN, CDR2 SVGIG (reference sequence). The CDR3 sequence is CAWALGQARPGANVLTF. DNA of the CDR3: TGTGCCTGGGCCTTGGGACAGGCGCGTCCTGGGGCCAACGTCCTGACTTTC.

This clone is deemed medium-sized. The chain employs TRBV27 and TRBJ2-7, with 8 bases that match TRBD2. This CDR3 is built from 14 residues. The J segment lost 3 bases and the V segment lost 0 bases, leaving 1 base of the junction unmatched. The V gene's germline CDR1 is MNHEY and CDR2 SMNVEV (reference sequence). The CDR3: CASSLSSGSYEQYF. The DNA for the CDR3 is TGTGCCAGCAGTTTATCCAGCGGGAGCTACGAGCAGTACTTC.

The chain couples TRBV6-6 to TRBJ2-1; 12 positions match TRBD2. Germline V gene data show CDR1 as MNHNY and CDR2 as SVGAGI (reference sequence). With V trimmed by 7 bases and J by 10 bases, 5 bases remained unmatched. CDR3 size: 13 residues. The CDR3 sequence: CASTALAGGEQFF. The DNA for the CDR3 is TGTGCCAGCACCGCACTAGCGGGAGGCGAGCAGTTCTTC.

The chain uses TRBV2 and TRBJ2-3, with D tentatively TRBD1 (5 bases). CDR3 size: 18 residues. The germline gives CDR1 SNHLY, CDR2 FYNNEI. With 1 base removed from V and 0 bases from J, the gap between germline ends came to 17 bases. The CDR3 here is CASSEGLTAAPSTDTQYF. In DNA form, the CDR3 reads TGTGCCAGCAGTGAAGGGTTGACAGCTGCCCCTAGCACAGATACGCAGTATTTT. Full variable domain (missing parts from reference TRBV2 and TRBJ2-3): EPEVTQTPSHQVTQMGQEVILRCVPISNHLYFYWYRQILGQKVEFLVSFYNNEISEKSEIFDDQFSVERPDGSNFTLKIRSTKLEDSAMYFCASSEGLTAAPSTDTQYFGPGTRLTVL.

V usage is TRBV5-6 and J usage is TRBJ1-1; D gene ambiguous. Germline V gives CDR1 SGHDT, CDR2 YYEEEE. The CDR3 is 13 residues long. The ends were cut back, 2 bases at V and 1 base at J, with 6 bases in the middle. CDR3 nucleotides: TGTGCCAGCAGCTTATATTGGAACACTGAAGCTTTCTTT. This translates into CASSLYWNTEAFF.